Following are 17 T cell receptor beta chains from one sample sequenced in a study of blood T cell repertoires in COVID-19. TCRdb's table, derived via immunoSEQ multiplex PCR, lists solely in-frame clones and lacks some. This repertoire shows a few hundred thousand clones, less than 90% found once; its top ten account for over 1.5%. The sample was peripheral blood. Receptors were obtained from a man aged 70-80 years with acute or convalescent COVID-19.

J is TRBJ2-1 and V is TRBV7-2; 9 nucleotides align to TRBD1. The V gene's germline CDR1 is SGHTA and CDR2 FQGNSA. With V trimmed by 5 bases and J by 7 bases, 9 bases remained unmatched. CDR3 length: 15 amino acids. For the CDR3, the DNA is TGTGCCAGCAGCCCTGTGAACAGGGGGCGGAATGAGCAGTTCTTC. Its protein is CASSPVNRGRNEQFF.

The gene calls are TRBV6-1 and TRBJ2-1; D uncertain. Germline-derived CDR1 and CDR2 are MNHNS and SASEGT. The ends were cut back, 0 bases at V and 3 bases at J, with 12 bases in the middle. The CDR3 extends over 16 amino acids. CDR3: CASSEARNSLYNEQFF. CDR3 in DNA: TGTGCCAGCAGTGAAGCGCGTAACAGTCTCTACAATGAGCAGTTCTTC.

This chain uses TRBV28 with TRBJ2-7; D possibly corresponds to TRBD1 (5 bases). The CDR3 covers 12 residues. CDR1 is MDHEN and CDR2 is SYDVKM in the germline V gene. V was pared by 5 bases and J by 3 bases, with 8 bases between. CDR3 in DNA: TGTGCCAGCAGTCAGACAGACTACGAGCAGTACTTC. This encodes CASSQTDYEQYF.

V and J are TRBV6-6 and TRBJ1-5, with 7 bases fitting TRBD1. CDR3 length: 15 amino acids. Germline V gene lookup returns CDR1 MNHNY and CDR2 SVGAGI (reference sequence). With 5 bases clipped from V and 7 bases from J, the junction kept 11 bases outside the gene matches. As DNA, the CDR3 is TGTGCCAGCAGTCTAGACAGGGTAGCCAACCAGCCCCAGCATTTT. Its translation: CASSLDRVANQPQHF.

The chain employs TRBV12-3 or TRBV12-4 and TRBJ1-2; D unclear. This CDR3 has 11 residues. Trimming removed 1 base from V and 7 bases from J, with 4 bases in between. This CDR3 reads CASSLVGGYTF. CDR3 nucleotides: TGTGCCAGCAGTTTAGTCGGTGGCTACACCTTC.

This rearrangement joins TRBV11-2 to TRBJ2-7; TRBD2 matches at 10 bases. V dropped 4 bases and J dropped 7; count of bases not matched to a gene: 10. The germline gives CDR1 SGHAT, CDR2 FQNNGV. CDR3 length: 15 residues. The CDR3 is CASSSGAGGPGEQYF. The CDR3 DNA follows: TGTGCCAGCAGCTCGGGAGCGGGAGGGCCGGGGGAGCAGTACTTC.

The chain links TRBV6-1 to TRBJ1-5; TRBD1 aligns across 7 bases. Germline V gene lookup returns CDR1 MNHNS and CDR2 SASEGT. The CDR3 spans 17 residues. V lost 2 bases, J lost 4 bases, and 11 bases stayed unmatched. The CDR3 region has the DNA TGTGCCAGCAGTGAAAGGTTCCCCGGGACAGAAAATCAGCCCCAGCATTTT. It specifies CASSERFPGTENQPQHF.

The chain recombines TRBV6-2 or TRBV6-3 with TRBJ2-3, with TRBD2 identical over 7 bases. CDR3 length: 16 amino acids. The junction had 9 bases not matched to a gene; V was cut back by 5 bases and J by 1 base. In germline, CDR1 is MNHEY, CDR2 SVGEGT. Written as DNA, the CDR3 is TGTGCCAGCAGTACCAGCATAGCGGGTCGCACAGATACGCAGTATTTT. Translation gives CASSTSIAGRTDTQYF.

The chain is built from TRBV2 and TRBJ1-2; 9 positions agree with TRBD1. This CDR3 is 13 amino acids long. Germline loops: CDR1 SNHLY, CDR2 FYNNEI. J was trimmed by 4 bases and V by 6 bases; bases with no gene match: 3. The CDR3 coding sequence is TGTGCCAGCAGCGCGGGACAGGGCTATGGCTACACCTTC. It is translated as CASSAGQGYGYTF.

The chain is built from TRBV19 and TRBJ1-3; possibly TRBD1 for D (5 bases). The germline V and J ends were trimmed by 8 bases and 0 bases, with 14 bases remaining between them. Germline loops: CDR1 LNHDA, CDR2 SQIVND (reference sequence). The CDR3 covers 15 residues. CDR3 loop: CASRRGLISGNTIYF. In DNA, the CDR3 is TGTGCCAGTCGCCGGGGACTGATCTCTGGAAACACCATATATTTT. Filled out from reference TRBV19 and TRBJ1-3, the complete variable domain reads DGGITQSPKYLFRKEGQNVTLSCEQNLNHDAMYWYRQDPGQGLRLIYYSQIVNDFQKGDIAEGYSVSREKKESFPLTVTSAQKNPTAFYLCASRRGLISGNTIYFGEGSWLTVV.

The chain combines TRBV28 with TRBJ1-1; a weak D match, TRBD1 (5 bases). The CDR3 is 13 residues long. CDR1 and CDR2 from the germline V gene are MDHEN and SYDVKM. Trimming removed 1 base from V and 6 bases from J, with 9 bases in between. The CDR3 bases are TGTGCCAGCAGTTTATCAGGGAGGGCTGAAGCTTTCTTT. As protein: CASSLSGRAEAFF.

This chain's CDR3 is CASSYKGAGNQPQHF. DNA for the CDR3: TGTGCCAGCAGTTACAAGGGGGCAGGCAATCAGCCCCAGCATTTT. The rearrangement links TRBV6-5 to TRBJ1-5; 7 nucleotides line up with TRBD1. Germline CDR1 reads MNHEY; CDR2 reads SVGAGI. V dropped 2 bases and J dropped 2; count of bases not matched to a gene: 3. This CDR3 contains 15 residues.

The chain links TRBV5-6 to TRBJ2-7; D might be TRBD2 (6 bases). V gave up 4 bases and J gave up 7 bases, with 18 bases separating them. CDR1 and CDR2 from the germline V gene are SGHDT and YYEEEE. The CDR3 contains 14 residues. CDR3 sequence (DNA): TGTGCCAGCAGCCTAGTCGGGACTGCCGTGGAGCAGTACTTC. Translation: CASSLVGTAVEQYF.

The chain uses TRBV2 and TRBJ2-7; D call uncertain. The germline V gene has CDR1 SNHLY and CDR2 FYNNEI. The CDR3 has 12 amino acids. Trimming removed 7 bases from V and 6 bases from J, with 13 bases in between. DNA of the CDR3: TGTGCCAGCACCGTACTTAGAGGCGAGCAGTACTTC. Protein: CASTVLRGEQYF.

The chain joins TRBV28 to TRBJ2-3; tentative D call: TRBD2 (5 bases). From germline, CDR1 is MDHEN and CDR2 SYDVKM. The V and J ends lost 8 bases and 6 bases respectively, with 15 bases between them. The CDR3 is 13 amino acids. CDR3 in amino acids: CASVRGSWDTQYF. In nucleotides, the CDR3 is TGTGCCAGCGTGAGAGGGAGCTGGGATACGCAGTATTTT. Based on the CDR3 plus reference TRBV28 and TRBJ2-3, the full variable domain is DVKVTQSSRYLVKRTGEKVFLECVQDMDHENMFWYRQDPGLGLRLIYFSYDVKMKEKGDIPEGYSVSREKKERFSLILESASTNQTSMYLCASVRGSWDTQYFGPGTRLTVL.

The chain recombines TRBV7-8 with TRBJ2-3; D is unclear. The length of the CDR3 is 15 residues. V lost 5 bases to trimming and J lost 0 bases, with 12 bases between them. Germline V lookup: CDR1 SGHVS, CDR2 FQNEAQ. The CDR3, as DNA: TGTGCCAGCAGCGCCGGATGGGCTAGCACAGATACGCAGTATTTT. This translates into CASSAGWASTDTQYF.

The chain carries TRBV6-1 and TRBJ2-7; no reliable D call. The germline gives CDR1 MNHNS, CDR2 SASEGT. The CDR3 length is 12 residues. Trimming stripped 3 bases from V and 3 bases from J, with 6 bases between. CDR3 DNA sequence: TGTGCCAGCAGTGACACCAGCTACGAGCAGTACTTC. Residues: CASSDTSYEQYF.